A single sample gave rise to the 26 T cell receptor beta chains below, sequenced in a study of OX40 agonist ivuxolimab in advanced cancers. The method was immunoSEQ multiplex PCR; TCRdb's version includes in-frame clones alone and lacks a portion of them. Found here are 35,000 to 40,000 clones, about 87% of them singletons; the top ten hold less than 40%. Here the sequenced sample was CD4+ or CD8+ T cells sorted from blood, taken in a trial of the OX40 agonist ivuxolimab. All receptors come from an adult with an advanced solid tumor such as melanoma, head and neck, liver or kidney cancer.

The rearrangement uses TRBV7-9 and TRBJ2-1, with 11 bases matching TRBD2. V lost 0 bases and J lost 6; bases outside the gene matches: 1. Germline V gives CDR1 SEHNR, CDR2 FQNEAQ (reference sequence). CDR3 length: 15 amino acids. The CDR3 sequence is CASSLAGTSGNEQFF. CDR3 nucleotide sequence: TGTGCCAGCAGCTTAGCTGGGACTAGCGGCAATGAGCAGTTCTTC. The variable domain in full, completed from reference TRBV7-9 and TRBJ2-1, reads DTGVSQNPRHKITKRGQNVTFRCDPISEHNRLYWYRQTLGQGPEFLTYFQNEAQLEKSRLLSDRFSAERPKGSFSTLEIQRTEQGDSAMYLCASSLAGTSGNEQFFGPGTRLTVL.

This sequence joins TRBV10-2 and TRBJ1-5; no clear D gene. The CDR3 has 14 residues. Germline loops: CDR1 WSHSY, CDR2 SAAADI. The germline V and J ends were trimmed by 2 bases and 5 bases, with 10 bases remaining between them. CDR3 sequence (DNA): TGCGCCAGCAGTGAGAGGAAAGGTGATCAGCCCCAGCATTTT. This translates into CASSERKGDQPQHF.

The chain uses TRBV3-1 (or the pseudogene TRBV3-2) and TRBJ2-7; no definite D call. Germline V CDR1 and CDR2: LGHDT, YNNKEL (reference sequence). CDR3 length: 9 amino acids. The CDR3 sequence is CAAPYEQYF. CDR3 coding DNA: TGTGCGGCCCCCTACGAGCAGTACTTC.

The chain couples TRBV7-3 to TRBJ2-7; no clear D gene. The CDR3 covers 13 residues. V was cut by 2 bases and J by 0 bases, with 5 bases left in between. Per germline, CDR1 SGHTA and CDR2 FQGTGA. CDR3 residues: CASSLDHSYEQYF. CDR3 DNA: TGTGCCAGCAGCTTAGACCACTCCTACGAGCAGTACTTC.

This chain uses TRBV2 with TRBJ2-3; D not certain. The CDR3 is made up of 13 amino acids. The germline V gene has CDR1 SNHLY and CDR2 FYNNEI. V was trimmed by 7 bases and J by 2 bases, leaving 10 bases between them. The CDR3 reads CASNGRYTDTQYF. As DNA, the CDR3 is TGTGCCAGCAACGGGCGGTACACAGATACGCAGTATTTT.

This clone was counted once. V gene TRBV6-1 combines with J gene TRBJ1-1; D remains unclear. The germline V gene encodes CDR1 MNHNS and CDR2 SASEGT. The CDR3 spans 13 residues. V lost 8 bases and J 1 base, leaving 11 bases between the germline ends. CDR3 DNA: TGTGCCAGCGTTATATGGGGGAACACTGAAGCTTTCTTT. Translation gives CASVIWGNTEAFF.

The V gene is TRBV5-6, the J gene TRBJ2-2; D uncertain. Trimming pared 4 bases from V and 4 bases from J, leaving 11 bases between. Germline values: CDR1 SGHDT, CDR2 YYEEEE. The CDR3 has 14 amino acids. Here the CDR3 reads CASSGRAGTGELFF. The CDR3 DNA reads as TGTGCCAGCAGCGGAAGGGCAGGCACCGGGGAGCTGTTTTTT.

The chain employs TRBV6-5 and TRBJ1-6, with 7 nucleotides matching TRBD1. The CDR3 has 13 amino acids. V was clipped by 6 bases and J by 10 bases; unmatched bases: 6. Per germline, CDR1 MNHEY and CDR2 SVGAGI. The CDR3 DNA reads TGTGCCAGCAGAGTAGACAGGGACTCACCCCTCCACTTT. Its translation is CASRVDRDSPLHF.

This chain joins TRBV30 and TRBJ1-5; D remains unclear. Trimming cost V 1 base and J 5 bases, with 9 bases left between them. The germline V gene encodes CDR1 GTSNPN and CDR2 SVGIG (reference sequence). This CDR3 is 13 amino acids long. CDR3 coding DNA: TGTGCCTGGAGTGCCTCCGGGCATCAGCCCCAGCATTTT. This gives the protein CAWSASGHQPQHF.

The J gene is TRBJ2-6, the V gene TRBV7-9; D remains ambiguous. The CDR3 runs 15 residues. From germline, CDR1 is SEHNR and CDR2 FQNEAQ (reference sequence). Trimming took 1 base from V and 1 from J, leaving 5 bases between them. CDR3: CASSLVPSGANVLTF. Written as DNA, the CDR3 is TGTGCCAGCAGCTTAGTTCCGTCTGGGGCCAACGTCCTGACTTTC.

This clone appeared once. The V call is TRBV4-2, the J call TRBJ1-5; weak D call: TRBD1 (5 bases). Germline V CDR1 and CDR2: LGHNA, YNFKEQ. Trimming cost V 1 base and J 6 bases, with 16 bases left between them. CDR3 length: 16 amino acids. CDR3 sequence (DNA): TGTGCCAGCAGCCAAGTTCGGATGGGGCCGGGTCAGCCCCAGCATTTT. Protein product: CASSQVRMGPGQPQHF.

This chain uses TRBV2 with TRBJ2-7, with D hard to call. Germline V gives CDR1 SNHLY, CDR2 FYNNEI. The CDR3 is 15 residues long. Between the trimmed V and J ends, which lost 3 bases and 4 bases, there was a span of 16 bases. The CDR3 here is CASSELGLGWYEQYF. The CDR3 DNA sequence: TGTGCCAGCAGTGAGCTAGGGCTTGGTTGGTACGAGCAGTACTTC.

The rearrangement links TRBV5-1 to TRBJ2-7; perhaps D is TRBD1 or TRBD2 (6 bases each). V dropped 4 bases and J dropped 6 bases, with 20 bases sitting between them. This CDR3 spans 15 amino acids. Germline values: CDR1 SGHRS, CDR2 YFSETQ. CDR3 nucleotide sequence: TGCGCCAGCAGCCCCTCGGACGGGGGCTCTGGCGAGCAGTACTTC. Translated, it gives CASSPSDGGSGEQYF.

CDR3 region: CASSRQPGYYGYTF. The CDR3 DNA is TGTGCCAGCAGCCGCCAGCCCGGATACTATGGCTACACCTTC. The genes are TRBV5-5 and TRBJ1-2; D gene uncertain. This CDR3 region has 14 residues. CDR1 is SGHKS and CDR2 is YYEKEE in the germline V gene (reference sequence). Between the trimmed V and J ends, which lost 4 bases and 3 bases, there was a span of 13 bases.

J is TRBJ2-5 and V is TRBV2; 14 bases agree with TRBD2. This CDR3 is built from 15 residues. CDR1 is SNHLY, CDR2 FYNNEI, per germline. Trimming at V came to 6 bases and at J to 4 bases, leaving 4 bases not matched to a gene. The CDR3 region has the DNA TGTGCCAGCAGGGGACTAGCGGGAGAGCTAGAGACCCAGTACTTC. This translates into CASRGLAGELETQYF.

The chain links TRBV14 to TRBJ2-1; 7 bases fit TRBD2. This CDR3 comprises 21 residues. V gave up 0 bases and J gave up 0 bases; unmatched junction bases: 17. Germline V gene lookup returns CDR1 SGHDN and CDR2 FVKESK. The chain's CDR3 is CASSQDRRREGQSSSYNEQFF. The CDR3 nucleotides read TGTGCCAGCAGCCAAGATAGGAGGAGGGAGGGCCAATCCAGCTCCTACAATGAGCAGTTCTTC.

V and J are TRBV27 and TRBJ1-4; the match to TRBD1 covers 8 bases. Unmatched junction bases numbered 6, after V lost 5 bases and J lost 7 bases. The germline gives CDR1 MNHEY, CDR2 SMNVEV (reference sequence). The CDR3 extends over 14 amino acids. The DNA of the CDR3 is TGTGCCAGCAGTCCGACAGGGGCTTTTGAAAAACTGTTTTTT. Translation: CASSPTGAFEKLFF.

This clone was detected only a few times. The CDR3 loop reads CASSLTQGPSYEQYF. As DNA, the CDR3 is TGTGCCAGCAGTCTCACACAAGGTCCCTCCTACGAGCAGTACTTC. The rearrangement joins TRBV28 to TRBJ2-7, with D unresolved. V gave up 5 bases and J gave up 0 bases, with 14 bases separating them. Germline V gene data show CDR1 as MDHEN and CDR2 as SYDVKM. This CDR3 has 15 amino acids.

This clone was seen only a few times. The gene calls are TRBV7-8 and TRBJ2-3, with TRBD2 as a possible D gene (6 bases). The CDR3 loop spans 16 amino acids. V lost 3 bases to trimming and J lost 6 bases, with 19 bases between them. Germline values: CDR1 SGHVS, CDR2 FQNEAQ. Here the CDR3 DNA reads TGTGCCAGCAGCTTCGAATCCGGGACTCCTTGGGATACGCAGTATTTT. It translates to CASSFESGTPWDTQYF.

This clone was recorded once. DNA of the CDR3: TGTGCCAGCAAAGGGACAGGGTACCACGAGCAGTACTTC. Translated, it gives CASKGTGYHEQYF. The J gene is TRBJ2-7, the V gene TRBV6-1, with 9 bases that match TRBD1. The V gene's germline CDR1 is MNHNS and CDR2 SASEGT. V dropped 7 bases and J dropped 5; count of bases not matched to a gene: 6. The CDR3 loop spans 13 amino acids.

The V and J genes are TRBV9 and TRBJ2-3, with a weak D call TRBD2 (5 bases). This CDR3 contains 15 residues. V lost 0 bases and J lost 0, with 8 bases in between. The germline V gene encodes CDR1 SGDLS and CDR2 YYNGEE. CDR3 in amino acids: CASSVEGGSTDTQYF. As DNA, the CDR3 is TGTGCCAGCAGCGTAGAAGGCGGGAGCACAGATACGCAGTATTTT.

The chain joins TRBV7-2 to TRBJ2-5; TRBD1 matches at 8 bases. The J call is doubtful: the DNA matches TRBJ2-7 better. Germline V gene lookup returns CDR1 SGHTA and CDR2 FQGNSA. This CDR3 is 15 amino acids long. The CDR3 loop is CASSFTTGESYEQYF. Here the CDR3 DNA reads TGTGCCAGCAGCTTCACGACAGGGGAGTCCTACGAGCAGTACTTC.

V usage is TRBV9 and J usage is TRBJ2-5; tentatively, D is TRBD1 (6 bases). CDR1 is SGDLS, CDR2 YYNGEE, per germline. The CDR3 totals 13 residues. Trimming pared 0 bases from V and 3 bases from J, leaving 6 bases between. CDR3 residues: CASSVGTEETQYF. The CDR3 region has the DNA TGTGCCAGCAGCGTAGGGACAGAAGAGACCCAGTACTTC.

This clone was seen only once. The chain joins TRBV7-2 to TRBJ2-1; the D gene is possibly TRBD2 (7 bases). The V and J ends lost 5 bases and 7 bases respectively, with 15 bases between them. Looked up from germline, CDR1 is SGHTA and CDR2 is FQGNSA. The CDR3 is 14 amino acids. CDR3 residues: CASSPAGHSNEQFF. CDR3 sequence (DNA): TGTGCCAGCAGCCCAGCGGGACACAGTAATGAGCAGTTCTTC.

The rearrangement uses TRBV7-9 and TRBJ2-7; 9 nucleotides agree with TRBD1. This CDR3 has 15 amino acids. Germline loops: CDR1 SEHNR, CDR2 FQNEAQ (reference sequence). After removal of 1 base from V and 5 bases from J, the junction contained 6 bases not matched to a gene. The CDR3 DNA is TGTGCCAGCAGCTTAGATTTGGGACAGGGCCACGAGCAGTACTTC. This gives the protein CASSLDLGQGHEQYF.

This sequence joins TRBV5-1 and TRBJ2-1; D is tentatively TRBD1 or TRBD2 (5 bases each). Trimming stripped 1 base from V and 4 bases from J, with 12 bases between. CDR1 is SGHRS and CDR2 is YFSETQ in the germline V gene. This CDR3 contains 15 residues. CDR3 sequence: CASSLLGDTYNEQFF. The CDR3 DNA sequence: TGCGCCAGCAGCTTGTTGGGGGATACTTACAATGAGCAGTTCTTC.